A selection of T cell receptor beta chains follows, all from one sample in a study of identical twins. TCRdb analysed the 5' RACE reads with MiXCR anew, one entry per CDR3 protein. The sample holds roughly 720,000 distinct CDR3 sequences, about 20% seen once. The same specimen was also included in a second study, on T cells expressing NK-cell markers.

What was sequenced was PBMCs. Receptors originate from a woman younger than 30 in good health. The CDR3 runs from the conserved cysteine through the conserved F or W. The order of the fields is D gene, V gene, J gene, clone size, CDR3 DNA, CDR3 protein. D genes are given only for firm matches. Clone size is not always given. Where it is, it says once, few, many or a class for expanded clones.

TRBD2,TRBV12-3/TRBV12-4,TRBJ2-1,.,TGTGCCAGCAGTTTAGTAGGTAGCGGGAGGGCCGGGTTAAATGAGCAGTTCTTC,CASSLVGSGRAGLNEQFF
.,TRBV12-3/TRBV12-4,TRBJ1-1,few,TGTGCCAGCAGTTTAGCCAGGGGATCACTGAACACTGAAGCTTTCTTT,CASSLARGSLNTEAFF
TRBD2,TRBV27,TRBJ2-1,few,TGTGCCAGCAGTAAACGGACTAGCGGGAGTGTACACAATGAGCAGTTCTTC,CASSKRTSGSVHNEQFF
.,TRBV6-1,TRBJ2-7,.,TGTGCCAGCAGCAGAGGGGCCCCCAGCTCCTACGAGCAGTACTTC,CASSRGAPSSYEQYF
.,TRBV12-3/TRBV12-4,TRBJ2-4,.,TGTGCCAGCAGTTTATGGGATACTTTAGCCAAAAACATTCAGTACTTC,CASSLWDTLAKNIQYF
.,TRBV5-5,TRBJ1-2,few,TGTGCCAGCAGTTCCTTTGTCTATGGCTACACCTTC,CASSSFVYGYTF
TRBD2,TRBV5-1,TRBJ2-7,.,TGCGCCAGCAGCTTGGCAAGCGGGGGGGCCGGGTACGAGCAGTACTTC,CASSLASGGAGYEQYF
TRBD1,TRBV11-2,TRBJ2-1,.,TGTGCCAGCAGCTTAGGTCAGGGGGTCTACAATGAGCAGTTCTTC,CASSLGQGVYNEQFF
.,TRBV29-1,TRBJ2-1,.,TGCAGCGCGAGAAGTAGCAAGGGTCAGAATGAGCAGTTCTTC,CSARSSKGQNEQFF
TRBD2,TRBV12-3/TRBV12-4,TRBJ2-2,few,TGTGCCAGCATCCTTCTAGCGGGAGCCGGGGAGCTGTTTTTT,CASILLAGAGELFF
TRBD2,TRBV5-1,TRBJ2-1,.,TGCGCCAGCAGCGACATAGCGGGGTCCTACAATGAGCAGTTCTTC,CASSDIAGSYNEQFF
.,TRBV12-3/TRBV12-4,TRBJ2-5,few,TGTGCCAGCAGTCCGGGACGGCGAGAAGGGACCCAGTACTTC,CASSPGRREGTQYF
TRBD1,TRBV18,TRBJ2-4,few,TGTGCCAGCTCACCCCGGACAGGGGGGGCCAAAAACATTCAGTACTTC,CASSPRTGGAKNIQYF
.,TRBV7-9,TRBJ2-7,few,TGTGCCAGCAGCTTTGGGGGGCCCCCCTACGAGCAGTACTTC,CASSFGGPPYEQYF
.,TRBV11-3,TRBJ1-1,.,TGTGCCAGCAGCTCGATTACAGGGGAAGCTTTCTTT,CASSSITGEAFF
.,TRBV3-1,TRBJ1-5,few,TGTGCCAGCAGCCGTTCAAGCAATCAGCCCCAGCATTTT,CASSRSSNQPQHF
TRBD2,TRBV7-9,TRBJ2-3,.,TGTGCCAGCAGCTTTACTAGCGGAAGCACAGATACGCAGTATTTT,CASSFTSGSTDTQYF
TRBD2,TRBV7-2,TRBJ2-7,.,TGTGCCAGCGGTCCTAGCGGGAGTAAGGAGCAGTACTTC,CASGPSGSKEQYF
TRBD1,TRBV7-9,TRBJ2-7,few,TGTGCCAGCAGTTTTGGGACAGGGGTTGGCGAGCAGTACTTC,CASSFGTGVGEQYF
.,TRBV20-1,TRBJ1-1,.,TGCAGTGCTAGAGTTAAAGGGGCGGTGATTATGAACACTGAAGCTTTCTTT,CSARVKGAVIMNTEAFF
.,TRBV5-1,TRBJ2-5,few,TGCGCCAGCGGTTCCGGGACACCGCAAGAGACCCAGTACTTC,CASGSGTPQETQYF
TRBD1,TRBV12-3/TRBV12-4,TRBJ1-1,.,TGTGCCAGCGGCTTCGATCGGACAGGGAGACCTGAAGCTTTCTTT,CASGFDRTGRPEAFF
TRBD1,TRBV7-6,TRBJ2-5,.,TGTGCCAGCAGCTCCTACGGGACAGGAGTACAAGAGACCCAGTACTTC,CASSSYGTGVQETQYF